The table lists the clone carrying this T cell receptor (beta chain) with many counts. Its specificity is unknown. This sample is part of a study of regulatory T cells in long-lasting Graves disease. The study's findings and limits: Persistent patients shared more public clonotypes (about 2,800) than newly diagnosed patients (about 1,000).

Time point indicated: newly diagnosed GD, antithyroid drugs for less than 3 months. TCR sequences were obtained from RNA taken from PBMCs. The TCR beta library used iRepertoire HTBI primers with Arm-PCR amplification of CDR3. MiXCR was run by TCRdb on the multiplex PCR reads, yielding one entry per CDR3 protein. Of 200,000 to 250,000 distinct CDR3 sequences listed, just over 20% are singletons. The specimen was peripheral blood mononuclear cells (PBMCs), collected at new diagnosis, from a patient treated with antithyroid drugs. The sequence derives from a female donor with Graves disease.

The CDR3 nucleotides are TGCGCCAGCAGCCCCTGGACAGGGGGGAACGAGCAGTACTTC. It codes for CASSPWTGGNEQYF. The V and J genes are TRBV5-1 and TRBJ2-7; 10 bases map to TRBD1. V lost 4 bases, J lost 5 bases, and 6 bases stayed unmatched. Germline CDR1 and CDR2: SGHRS and YFSETQ. The CDR3 has 14 residues.